This entry concerns a single T cell receptor (beta chain). The antigen is unknown. These data originate in a study of cytomegalovirus exposure and HLA in healthy donors. Findings of the study overall: The later analysis indicated that the majority of CMV-associated TCR beta chains appeared HLA-restricted.

Primers for the PCR totalled 60 Vbeta and 13 Jbeta. Using immunoSEQ multiplex PCR, the repertoire was profiled, and TCRdb retains in-frame clones only, with some absent. This sample yields about 190,000 clones, of which around 84% are seen a single time; around 3.5% belongs to the top ten. There are 16 residues in the CDR3. Germline assignment: CDR1 MDHEN and CDR2 SYDVKM. Trimming removed 4 bases at V and 1 base at J, with 14 bases between. Material for sequencing was PBMCs. The chain carries TRBV28 and TRBJ1-3; D not resolved. The clonotype originates from a man aged 35-49 years in good health and CMV-seropositive. CDR3 DNA sequence: TGTGCCAGCAGTTCCCCGGGGAGTTATTCTGGAAACACCATATATTTT. It encodes CASSSPGSYSGNTIYF.